The next 2 T cell receptor beta chains were all read from a single sample in a study of blood T cell repertoires in COVID-19. TCRdb's table, derived via immunoSEQ multiplex PCR, lists solely in-frame clones and lacks some. The sample includes about 22,000 clones, 75% to 90% seen only once; the top ten take 22%. The specimen was peripheral blood. The source is an elderly man with active or convalescent COVID-19.

This rearrangement joins TRBV7-2 to TRBJ2-1; 11 nucleotides align to TRBD2. CDR1 is SGHTA and CDR2 is FQGNSA in the germline V gene. This CDR3 comprises 17 residues. V lost 4 bases and J lost 0; bases outside the gene matches: 5. The CDR3 sequence: CASSSRLAGSSYNEQFF. The CDR3 DNA reads TGTGCCAGCAGCTCCCGACTAGCGGGGAGCTCCTACAATGAGCAGTTCTTC.

The gene calls are TRBV10-1 and TRBJ1-1, with D maybe TRBD1 (5 bases). The CDR3 has 13 residues. V was trimmed by 7 bases and J by 0 bases, leaving 9 bases between them. Germline values: CDR1 WNHNN, CDR2 SYGVQD (reference sequence). The CDR3 DNA is TGCGCCAGCACCCGACAGTTGAACACTGAAGCTTTCTTT. Protein sequence: CASTRQLNTEAFF.